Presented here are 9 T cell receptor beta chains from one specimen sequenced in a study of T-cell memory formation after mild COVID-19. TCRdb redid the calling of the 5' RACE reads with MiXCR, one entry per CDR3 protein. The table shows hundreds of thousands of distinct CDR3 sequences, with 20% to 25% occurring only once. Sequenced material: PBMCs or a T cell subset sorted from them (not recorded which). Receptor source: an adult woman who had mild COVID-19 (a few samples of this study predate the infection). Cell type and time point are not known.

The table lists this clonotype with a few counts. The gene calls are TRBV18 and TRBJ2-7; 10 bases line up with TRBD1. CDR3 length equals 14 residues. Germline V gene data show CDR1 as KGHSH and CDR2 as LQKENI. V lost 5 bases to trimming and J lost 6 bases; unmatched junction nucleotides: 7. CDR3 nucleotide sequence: TGTGCCAGCTCAGCCGACAGGGGGCATTTCGAGCAGTACTTC. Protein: CASSADRGHFEQYF.

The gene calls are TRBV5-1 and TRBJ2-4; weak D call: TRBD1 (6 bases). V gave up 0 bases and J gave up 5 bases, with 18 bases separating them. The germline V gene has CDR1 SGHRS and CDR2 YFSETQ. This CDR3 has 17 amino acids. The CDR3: CASSLDIFRDTQNIQYF. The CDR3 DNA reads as TGCGCCAGCAGCTTGGATATCTTCCGGGACACCCAAAACATTCAGTACTTC.

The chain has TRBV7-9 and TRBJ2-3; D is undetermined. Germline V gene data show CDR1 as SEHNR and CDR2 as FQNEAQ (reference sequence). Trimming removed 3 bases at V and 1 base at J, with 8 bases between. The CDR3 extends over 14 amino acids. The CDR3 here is CASSFSQRTDTQYF. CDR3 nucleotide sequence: TGTGCCAGCAGCTTCAGTCAGCGCACAGATACGCAGTATTTT. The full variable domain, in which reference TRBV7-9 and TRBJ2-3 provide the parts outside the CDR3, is DTGVSQNPRHKITKRGQNVTFRCDPISEHNRLYWYRQTLGQGPEFLTYFQNEAQLEKSRLLSDRFSAERPKGSFSTLEIQRTEQGDSAMYLCASSFSQRTDTQYFGPGTRLTVL.

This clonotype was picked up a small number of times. CDR3 protein: CASSLEWGEQPQHF. The CDR3 DNA sequence: TGCGCCAGCAGCTTGGAGTGGGGAGAACAGCCCCAGCATTTT. The chain carries TRBV5-1 and TRBJ1-5; D not certain. The ends were cut back, 0 bases at V and 7 bases at J, with 11 bases in the middle. The CDR3 is 14 residues long. CDR1 is SGHRS, CDR2 YFSETQ, per germline.

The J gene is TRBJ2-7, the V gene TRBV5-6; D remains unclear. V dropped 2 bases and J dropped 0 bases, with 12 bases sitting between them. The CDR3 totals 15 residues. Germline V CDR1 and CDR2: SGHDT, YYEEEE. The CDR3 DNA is TGTGCCAGCAGCTTCGGTTTATCTAGCTCCTACGAGCAGTACTTC. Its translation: CASSFGLSSSYEQYF.

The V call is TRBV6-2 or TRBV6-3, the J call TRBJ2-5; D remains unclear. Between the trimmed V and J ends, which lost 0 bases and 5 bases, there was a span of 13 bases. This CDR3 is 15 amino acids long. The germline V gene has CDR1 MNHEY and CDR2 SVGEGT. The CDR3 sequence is CASSYSKQPYETQYF. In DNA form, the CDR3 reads TGTGCCAGCAGTTACTCGAAACAGCCTTATGAGACCCAGTACTTC.

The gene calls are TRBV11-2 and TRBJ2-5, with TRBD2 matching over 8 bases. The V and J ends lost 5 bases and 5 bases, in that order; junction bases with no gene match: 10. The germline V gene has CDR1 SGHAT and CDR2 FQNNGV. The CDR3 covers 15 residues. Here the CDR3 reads CASSLAPGGEETQYF. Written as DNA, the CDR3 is TGTGCCAGCAGCCTCGCGCCGGGGGGGGAGGAGACCCAGTACTTC.

CDR3 sequence (DNA): TGTGCCAGCAGCTCTACAGGGGGAAATTCACCCCTCCACTTT. It yields the protein CASSSTGGNSPLHF. The chain joins TRBV7-3 to TRBJ1-6; the match to TRBD1 covers 8 bases. Germline CDR1 reads SGHTA; CDR2 reads FQGTGA. Trimming at V came to 4 bases and at J to 7 bases, leaving 3 bases not matched to a gene. CDR3 size: 14 residues.

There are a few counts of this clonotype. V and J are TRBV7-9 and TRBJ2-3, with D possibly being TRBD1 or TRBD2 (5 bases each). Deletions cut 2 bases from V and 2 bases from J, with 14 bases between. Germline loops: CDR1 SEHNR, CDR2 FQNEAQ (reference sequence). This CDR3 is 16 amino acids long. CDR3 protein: CASSLWDVKDTDTQYF. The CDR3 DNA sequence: TGTGCCAGCAGCTTATGGGACGTCAAGGACACAGATACGCAGTATTTT.